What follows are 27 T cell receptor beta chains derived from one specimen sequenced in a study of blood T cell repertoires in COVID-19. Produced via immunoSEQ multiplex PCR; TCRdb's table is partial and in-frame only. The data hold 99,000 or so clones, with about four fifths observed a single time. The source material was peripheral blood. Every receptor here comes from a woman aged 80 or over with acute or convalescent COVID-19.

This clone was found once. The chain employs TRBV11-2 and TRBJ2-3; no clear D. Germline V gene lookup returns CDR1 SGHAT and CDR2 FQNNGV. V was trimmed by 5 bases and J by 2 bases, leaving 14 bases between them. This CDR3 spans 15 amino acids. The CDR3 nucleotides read TGTGCCAGCAGCGGTAGAGGCTCCTACACAGATACGCAGTATTTT. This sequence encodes CASSGRGSYTDTQYF.

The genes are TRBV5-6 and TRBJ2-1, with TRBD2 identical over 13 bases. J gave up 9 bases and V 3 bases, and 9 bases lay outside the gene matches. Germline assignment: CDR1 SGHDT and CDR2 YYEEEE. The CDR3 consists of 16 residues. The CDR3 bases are TGTGCCAGCAGCTGGGGGACTAGCGGGATGGGTAGTGAGCAGTTCTTC. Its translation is CASSWGTSGMGSEQFF.

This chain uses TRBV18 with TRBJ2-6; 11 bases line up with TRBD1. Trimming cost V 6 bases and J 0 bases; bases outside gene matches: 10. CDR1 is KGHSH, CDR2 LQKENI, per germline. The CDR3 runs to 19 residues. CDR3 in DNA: TGTGCCAGCTCCCCCTCGGTGGGACAGGGGGGCTCTGGGGCCAACGTCCTGACTTTC. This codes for CASSPSVGQGGSGANVLTF. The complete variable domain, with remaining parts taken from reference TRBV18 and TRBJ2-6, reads NAGVMQNPRHLVRRRGQEARLRCSPMKGHSHVYWYRQLPEEGLKFMVYLQKENIIDESGMPKERFSAEFPKEGPSILRIQQVVRGDSAAYFCASSPSVGQGGSGANVLTFGAGSRLTVL.

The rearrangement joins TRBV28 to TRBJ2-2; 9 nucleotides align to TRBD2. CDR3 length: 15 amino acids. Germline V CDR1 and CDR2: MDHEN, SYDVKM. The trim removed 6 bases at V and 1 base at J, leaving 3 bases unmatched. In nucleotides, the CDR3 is TGTGCCAGCAGGCCGACTAGCGGGAACACCGGGGAGCTGTTTTTT. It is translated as CASRPTSGNTGELFF.

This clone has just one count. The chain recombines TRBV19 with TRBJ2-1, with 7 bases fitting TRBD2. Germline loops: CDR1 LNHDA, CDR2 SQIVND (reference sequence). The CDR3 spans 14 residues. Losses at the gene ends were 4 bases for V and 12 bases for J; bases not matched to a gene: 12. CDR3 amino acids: CASSRGEGRDGQFF. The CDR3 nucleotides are TGTGCCAGTAGTAGGGGGGAGGGCCGGGATGGGCAGTTCTTC.

CDR3 residues: CASSYGTGDIYEQYF. DNA of the CDR3: TGTGCCAGCAGCTATGGGACAGGAGACATCTACGAGCAGTACTTC. The chain carries TRBV7-2 and TRBJ2-7; 8 positions agree with TRBD1. Germline values: CDR1 SGHTA, CDR2 FQGNSA. The CDR3 contains 15 residues. Unmatched junction bases numbered 8, after V lost 4 bases and J lost 3 bases.

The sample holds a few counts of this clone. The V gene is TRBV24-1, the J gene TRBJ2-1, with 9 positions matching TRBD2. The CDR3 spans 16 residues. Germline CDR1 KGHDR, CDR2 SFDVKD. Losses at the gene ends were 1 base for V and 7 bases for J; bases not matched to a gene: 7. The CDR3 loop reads CATSDFGAGGPNEQFF. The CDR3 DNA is TGTGCCACCAGTGATTTCGGTGCGGGAGGGCCGAATGAGCAGTTCTTC.

The CDR3 sequence: CASTWDSSNQPQHF. CDR3 nucleotide sequence: TGTGCCAGCACTTGGGACAGTAGCAATCAGCCCCAGCATTTT. V usage is TRBV2 and J usage is TRBJ1-5; TRBD1 agrees at 7 bases. The CDR3 totals 14 residues. After removal of 7 bases from V and 0 bases from J, the junction contained 3 bases not matched to a gene. The germline gives CDR1 SNHLY, CDR2 FYNNEI.

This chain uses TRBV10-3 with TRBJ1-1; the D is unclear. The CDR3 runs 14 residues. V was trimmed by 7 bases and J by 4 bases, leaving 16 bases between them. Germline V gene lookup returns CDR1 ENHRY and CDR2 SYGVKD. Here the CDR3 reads CAITPQLRGTEAFF. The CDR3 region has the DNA TGTGCCATCACCCCACAATTACGGGGCACTGAAGCTTTCTTT.

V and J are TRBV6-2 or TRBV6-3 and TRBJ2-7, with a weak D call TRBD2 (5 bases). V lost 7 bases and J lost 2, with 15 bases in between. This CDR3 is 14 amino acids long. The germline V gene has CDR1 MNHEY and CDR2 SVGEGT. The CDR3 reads CASTPSGRAYEQYV. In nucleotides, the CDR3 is TGTGCCAGCACCCCTTCCGGGCGGGCCTACGAGCAGTACGTC.

CDR3 protein: CAIRDIISSNQPQHF. DNA for the CDR3: TGTGCCATCAGGGACATTATCAGTAGCAATCAGCCCCAGCATTTT. The chain employs TRBV10-3 and TRBJ1-5; the D gene is possibly TRBD1 (5 bases). The CDR3 is 15 amino acids. Germline V gene data show CDR1 as ENHRY and CDR2 as SYGVKD. The V end lost 6 bases, the J end lost 0 bases, and 12 bases lay between the germline ends.

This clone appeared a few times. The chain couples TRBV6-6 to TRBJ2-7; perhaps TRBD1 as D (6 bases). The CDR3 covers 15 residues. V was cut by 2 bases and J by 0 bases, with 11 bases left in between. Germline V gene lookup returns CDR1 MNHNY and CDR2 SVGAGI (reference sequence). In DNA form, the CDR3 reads TGTGCCAGCAGTTACCCAACAGGGTCCTCCTACGAGCAGTACTTC. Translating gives CASSYPTGSSYEQYF.

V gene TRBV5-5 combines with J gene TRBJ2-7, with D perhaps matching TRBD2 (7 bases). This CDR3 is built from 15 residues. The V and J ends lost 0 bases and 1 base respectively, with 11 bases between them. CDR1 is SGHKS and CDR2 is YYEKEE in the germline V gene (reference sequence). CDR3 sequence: CASSLVGGRSYEQYV. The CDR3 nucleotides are TGTGCCAGCAGCTTGGTGGGGGGGCGGTCCTACGAGCAGTACGTC.

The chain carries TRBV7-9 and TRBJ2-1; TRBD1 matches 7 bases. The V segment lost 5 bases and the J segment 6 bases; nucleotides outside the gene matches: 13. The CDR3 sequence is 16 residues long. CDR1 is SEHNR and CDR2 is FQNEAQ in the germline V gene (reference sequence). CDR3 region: CASSRDSPLVGNEQFF. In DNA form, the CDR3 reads TGTGCCAGCAGCCGGGACAGCCCCTTAGTAGGCAATGAGCAGTTCTTC.

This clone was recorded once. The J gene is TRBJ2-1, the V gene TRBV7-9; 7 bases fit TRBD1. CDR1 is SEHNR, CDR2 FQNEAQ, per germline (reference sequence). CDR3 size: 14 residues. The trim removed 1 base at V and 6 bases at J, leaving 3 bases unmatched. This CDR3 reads CASSLGDRGNEQFF. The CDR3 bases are TGTGCCAGCAGCTTAGGGGACAGAGGCAATGAGCAGTTCTTC.

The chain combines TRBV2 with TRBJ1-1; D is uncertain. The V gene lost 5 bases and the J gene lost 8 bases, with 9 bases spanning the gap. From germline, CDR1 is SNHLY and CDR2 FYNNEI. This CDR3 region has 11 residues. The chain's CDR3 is CASSFGSEAFF. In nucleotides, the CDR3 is TGTGCCAGCAGTTTCGGGTCGGAAGCTTTCTTT.

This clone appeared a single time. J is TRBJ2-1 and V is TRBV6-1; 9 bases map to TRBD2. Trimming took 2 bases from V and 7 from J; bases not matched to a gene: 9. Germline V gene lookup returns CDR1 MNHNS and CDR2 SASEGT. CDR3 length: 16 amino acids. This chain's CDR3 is CASSERIGTSRNEQFF. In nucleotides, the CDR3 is TGTGCCAGCAGTGAACGAATAGGGACTAGCAGGAATGAGCAGTTCTTC.

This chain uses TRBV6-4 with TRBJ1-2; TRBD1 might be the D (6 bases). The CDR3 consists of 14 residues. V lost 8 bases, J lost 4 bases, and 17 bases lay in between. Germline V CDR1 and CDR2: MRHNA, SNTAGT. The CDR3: CASSVQGGAYGYTF. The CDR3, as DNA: TGTGCCAGCTCCGTTCAAGGGGGAGCCTATGGCTACACCTTC.

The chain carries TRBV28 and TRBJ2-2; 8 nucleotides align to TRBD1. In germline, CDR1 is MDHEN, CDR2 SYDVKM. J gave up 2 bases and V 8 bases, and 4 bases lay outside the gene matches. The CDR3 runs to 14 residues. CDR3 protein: CASGAGGNTGELFF. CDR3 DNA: TGTGCCAGCGGCGCAGGGGGCAACACCGGGGAGCTGTTTTTT.

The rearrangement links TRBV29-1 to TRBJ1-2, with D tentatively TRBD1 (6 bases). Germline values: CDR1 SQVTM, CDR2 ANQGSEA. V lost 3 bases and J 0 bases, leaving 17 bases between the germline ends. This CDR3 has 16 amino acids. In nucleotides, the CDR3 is TGCAGCGTTGAGTTAGATTGGGACACGGCTAACTATGGCTACACCTTC. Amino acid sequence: CSVELDWDTANYGYTF.

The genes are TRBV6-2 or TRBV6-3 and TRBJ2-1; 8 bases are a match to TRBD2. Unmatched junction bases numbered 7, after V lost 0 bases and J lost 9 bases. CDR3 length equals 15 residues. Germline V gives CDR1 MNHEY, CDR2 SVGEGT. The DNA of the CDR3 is TGTGCCAGCAGTTACTCTCGGACTAGCTTGAGTGAGCAGTTCTTC. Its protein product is CASSYSRTSLSEQFF.

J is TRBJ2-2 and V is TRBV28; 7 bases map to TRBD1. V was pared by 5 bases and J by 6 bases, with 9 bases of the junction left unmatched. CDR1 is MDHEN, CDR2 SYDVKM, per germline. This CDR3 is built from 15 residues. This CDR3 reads CASSAHRGDAGELFF. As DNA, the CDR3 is TGTGCCAGCAGTGCCCACAGGGGCGACGCCGGGGAGCTGTTTTTT.

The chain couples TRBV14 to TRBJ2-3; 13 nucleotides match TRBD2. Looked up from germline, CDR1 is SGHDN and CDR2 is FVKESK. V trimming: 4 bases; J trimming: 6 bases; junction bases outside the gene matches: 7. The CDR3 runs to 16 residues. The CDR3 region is CASSLLGLAGLDTQYF. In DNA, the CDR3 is TGTGCCAGCAGCCTTTTGGGACTAGCGGGATTGGATACGCAGTATTTT.

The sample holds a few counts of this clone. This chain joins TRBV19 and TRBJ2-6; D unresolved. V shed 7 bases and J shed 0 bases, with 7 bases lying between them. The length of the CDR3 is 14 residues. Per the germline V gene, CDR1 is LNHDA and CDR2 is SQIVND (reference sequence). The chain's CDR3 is CASTPGSGANVLTF. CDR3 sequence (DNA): TGTGCCAGTACCCCCGGCTCTGGGGCCAACGTCCTGACTTTC.

DNA of the CDR3: TGTGCCAGCTCACTAGGGCCCGGGGTGAACACTGAAGCTTTCTTT. Translation gives CASSLGPGVNTEAFF. The rearrangement joins TRBV18 to TRBJ1-1; D is undetermined. CDR1 and CDR2 from the germline V gene are KGHSH and LQKENI. Deletions cut 4 bases from V and 0 bases from J, with 12 bases between. The CDR3 loop spans 15 amino acids.

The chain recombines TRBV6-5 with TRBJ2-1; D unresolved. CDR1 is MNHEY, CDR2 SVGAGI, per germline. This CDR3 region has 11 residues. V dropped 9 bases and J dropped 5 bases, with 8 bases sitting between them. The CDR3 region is CASSRDNEQFF. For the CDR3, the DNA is TGTGCCAGTAGCCGGGACAATGAGCAGTTCTTC.

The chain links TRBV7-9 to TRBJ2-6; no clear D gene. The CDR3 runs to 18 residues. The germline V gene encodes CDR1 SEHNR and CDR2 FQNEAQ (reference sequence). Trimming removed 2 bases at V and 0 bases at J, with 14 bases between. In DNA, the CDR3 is TGTGCCAGCAGCTTACTACCCCCCACCCTCTCTGGGGCCAACGTCCTGACTTTC. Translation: CASSLLPPTLSGANVLTF.